This TCR beta chain was documented in a study of cytomegalovirus exposure and HLA in healthy donors. With respect to this clone: Its antigen is unidentified.

The germline V gene has CDR1 SGHRS and CDR2 YFSETQ. The CDR3 totals 18 residues. V lost 0 bases, J lost 0 bases, and 9 bases stayed unmatched. General observations from the study: A later analysis linked around 15,000 TCR beta sequences to HLA alleles at 0.05 false discovery rate.

Both 60 Vbeta primers and 13 Jbeta primers went into the PCR. Sequenced by immunoSEQ multiplex PCR; TCRdb stores in-frame clones only, minus some. This table holds about 190,000 clones, around 67% found once. J is TRBJ2-3 and V is TRBV5-1; TRBD1 agrees at 8 bases. The clonotype originates from a woman younger than 45 in good health and CMV-seropositive. Sequenced: PBMCs. The CDR3 DNA follows: TGCGCCAGCAGCTTGGGGGACAGGACCTCTCCTAGCACAGATACGCAGTATTTT. Its protein is CASSLGDRTSPSTDTQYF.